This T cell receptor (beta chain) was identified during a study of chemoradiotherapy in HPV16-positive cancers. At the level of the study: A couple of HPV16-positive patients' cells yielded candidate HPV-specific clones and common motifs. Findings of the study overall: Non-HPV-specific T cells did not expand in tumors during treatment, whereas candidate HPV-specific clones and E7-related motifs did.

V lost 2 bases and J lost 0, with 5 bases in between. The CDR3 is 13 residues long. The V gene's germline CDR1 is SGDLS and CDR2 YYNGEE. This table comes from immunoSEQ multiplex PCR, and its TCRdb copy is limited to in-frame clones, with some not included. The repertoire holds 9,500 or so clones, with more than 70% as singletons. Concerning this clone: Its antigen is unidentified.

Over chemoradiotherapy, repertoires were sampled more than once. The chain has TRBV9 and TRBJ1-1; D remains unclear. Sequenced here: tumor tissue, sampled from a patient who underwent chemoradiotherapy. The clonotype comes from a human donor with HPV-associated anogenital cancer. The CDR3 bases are TGTGCCAGCAGCGTCGCCCTGAACACTGAAGCTTTCTTT. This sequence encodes CASSVALNTEAFF.